This T cell receptor (beta chain) stems from a study of cytomegalovirus exposure and HLA in healthy donors (dated by TCRdb to 2016 to 2017). Regarding the research as a whole: According to a later analysis, one platform produced both the 120 validation repertoires and the approximately 670 repertoires of the first cohort. The study aimed to test whether cataloging public T cell receptors could reveal signatures of past pathogen exposure. Besides the first cohort of 550 to 750 subjects, a separate validation cohort made up of 95 to 150 different subjects was used. High-throughput TCR immunosequencing, statistical association of individual TCRs with disease status, and machine learning were combined to predict cytomegalovirus infection status. Beyond this particular receptor, the publication reports: The classifier was reported to diagnose cytomegalovirus status with high specificity and sensitivity in both the original and validation cohorts. The authors suggested that the approach could potentially be generalized to other disease states and immunological phenotypes. A later analysis had no HLA typing for the validation cohort, so co-occurrence there was scored across all 120 repertoires. Of the cluster scores, about 94% were above 0 in a later analysis, which found that TCRs clustered in the first cohort also tended to co-occur in the 130 or so validation repertoires. Most TCR sequences were seen in very few donors, while some public TCRs were found in many individuals. In vitro tests confirmed that a few of the cytomegalovirus-associated TCR beta chains recognize cytomegalovirus antigens. The study gave a list of about 170 TCR beta chains associated with cytomegalovirus.

Donors formed part of the validation cohort, which comprised about 120 subjects and was distinct from the first cohort of 550 to 850 subjects. Preparation of the library involved the immunoSEQ multiplex PCR assay. The authors' pipeline ran thus. A statistical classification framework was built to diagnose cytomegalovirus status from the catalog of TCR beta chain sequences. TCRdb stores this immuneACCESS table with in-frame sequences only. Part of the clones is absent; in the studies checked, under half of the shortfall reflects unresolved V genes, and no reason is known for the rest. D and trimming come from the DNA, and the V and J calls and clone size come from that table. The sample yields under 75,000 clones; about 97% were counted once. The ten largest clones capture roughly 1.6% of the sample. In the case of this clone: Its antigen specificity is not known. Base qualities are not provided; no much larger clone lies one nucleotide away.

Reading from cysteine to phenylalanine, the CDR3 counts 14 amino acids. Only CDR3 DNA is held: 42 bases, read in frame from base 1. CDR1 is given as SGHDT and CDR2 as YYEEEE, both from the germline V gene. The junction shows trimming of 4 bases on V and 6 bases on J, plus 14 bases between the germline ends. Here the chain combines TRBV5-6 and TRBJ1-3, with TRBD1 perhaps the D gene, on 6 matching bases. This sequence was found in a woman between 18 and 29 years old in good health and CMV-seropositive. The sequenced sample was PBMCs. The nucleotides read TGTGCCAGCAGCGTACAGGGTCTTAAAAACACCATATATTTT. This encodes CASSVQGLKNTIYF.